This TCR beta chain appears in the sequencing data of a study of T cell repertoires in aging, cancer and after chemotherapy. Study-level information: Donors were grouped into six age bands spanning 30 or younger through 70 or older. Healthy donor repertoires were recorded over several months to years and showed clear clonal overlap. Study conclusions and caveats: Untreated cancer patients had significantly lower blood TCR diversity than age-matched healthy donors.

The germline CDR1 and CDR2 sequences are SGHRS and YFSETQ. The CDR3 length is 15 residues. V dropped 0 bases and J dropped 0 bases, with 10 bases sitting between them. Peripheral blood genomic DNA, not sorted cells or RNA, was the template. As concerns this clonotype: What it binds is unknown.

Rearranged V-D-J TRB sequences were amplified with a mixed TRB-A/B primer pool. TCRdb independently ran MiXCR on the multiplex PCR reads; one entry per CDR3 protein. The sample records just under 10,000 distinct CDR3 sequences, roughly 35% being singletons. Sequenced material: blood. The rearrangement uses TRBV5-1 and TRBJ2-7; D unresolved. The clonotype comes from a human donor in good health. Written as DNA, the CDR3 is TGCGCCAGCAGCTTGGCCGGCAGCCCCTCCTACGAGCAGTACTTC. Amino acids: CASSLAGSPSYEQYF.